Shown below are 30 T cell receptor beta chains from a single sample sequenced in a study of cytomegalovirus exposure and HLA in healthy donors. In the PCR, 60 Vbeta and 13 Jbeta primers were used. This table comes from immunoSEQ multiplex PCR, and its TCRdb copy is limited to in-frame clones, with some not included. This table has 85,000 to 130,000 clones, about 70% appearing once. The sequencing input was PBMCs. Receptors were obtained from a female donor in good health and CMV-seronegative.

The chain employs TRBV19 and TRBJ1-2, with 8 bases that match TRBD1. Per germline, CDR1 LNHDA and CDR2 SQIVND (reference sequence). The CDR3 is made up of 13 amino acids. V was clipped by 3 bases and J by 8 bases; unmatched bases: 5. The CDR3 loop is CASSIGRGRGYTF. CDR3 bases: TGTGCCAGTAGTATCGGCAGGGGGCGAGGCTACACCTTC.

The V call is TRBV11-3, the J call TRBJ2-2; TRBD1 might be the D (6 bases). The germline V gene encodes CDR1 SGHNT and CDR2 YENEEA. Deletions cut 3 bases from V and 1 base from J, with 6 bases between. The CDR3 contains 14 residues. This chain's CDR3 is CASSLTGNTGELFF. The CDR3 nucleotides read TGTGCCAGCAGCTTGACAGGGAACACCGGGGAGCTGTTTTTT.

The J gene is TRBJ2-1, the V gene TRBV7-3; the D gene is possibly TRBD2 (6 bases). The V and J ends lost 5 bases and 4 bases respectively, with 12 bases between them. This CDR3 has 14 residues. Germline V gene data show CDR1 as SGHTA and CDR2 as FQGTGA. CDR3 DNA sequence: TGTGCCAGCAGCCCGGGAGTGGGGTACAATGAGCAGTTCTTC. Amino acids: CASSPGVGYNEQFF.

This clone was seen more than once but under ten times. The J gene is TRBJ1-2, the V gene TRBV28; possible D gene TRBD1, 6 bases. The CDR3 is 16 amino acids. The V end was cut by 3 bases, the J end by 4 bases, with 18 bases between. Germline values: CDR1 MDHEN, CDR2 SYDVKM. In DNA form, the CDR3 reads TGTGCCAGCAGTTTGTCGGCCGGGGGGGCAGTCTATGGCTACACCTTC. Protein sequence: CASSLSAGGAVYGYTF.

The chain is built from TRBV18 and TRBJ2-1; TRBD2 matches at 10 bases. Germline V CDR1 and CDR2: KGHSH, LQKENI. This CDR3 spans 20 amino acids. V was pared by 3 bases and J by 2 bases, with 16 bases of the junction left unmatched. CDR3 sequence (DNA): TGTGCCAGCTCACCGGGTCGAAGTAGCGGGAGGAGGGGAACCTACAATGAGCAGTTCTTC. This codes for CASSPGRSSGRRGTYNEQFF.

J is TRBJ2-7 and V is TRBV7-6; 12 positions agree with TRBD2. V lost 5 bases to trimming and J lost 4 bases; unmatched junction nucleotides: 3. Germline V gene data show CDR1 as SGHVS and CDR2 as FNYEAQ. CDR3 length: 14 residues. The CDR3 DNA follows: TGTGCCAGCAGCGCGACTAGCGGGAGTTACGAGCAGTACTTC. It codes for CASSATSGSYEQYF.

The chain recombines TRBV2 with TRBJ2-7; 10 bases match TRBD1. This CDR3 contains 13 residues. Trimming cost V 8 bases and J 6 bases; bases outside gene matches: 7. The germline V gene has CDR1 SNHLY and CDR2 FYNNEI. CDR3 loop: CASARDRGAEQYF. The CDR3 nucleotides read TGTGCCAGCGCCCGGGACAGGGGTGCCGAGCAGTACTTC.

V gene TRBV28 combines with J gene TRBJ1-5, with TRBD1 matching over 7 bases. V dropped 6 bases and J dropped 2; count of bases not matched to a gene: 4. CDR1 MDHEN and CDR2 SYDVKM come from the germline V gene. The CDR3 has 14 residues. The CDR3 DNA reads TGTGCCAGCAGAAACGACAGGGGCAATCAGCCCCAGCATTTT. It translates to CASRNDRGNQPQHF.

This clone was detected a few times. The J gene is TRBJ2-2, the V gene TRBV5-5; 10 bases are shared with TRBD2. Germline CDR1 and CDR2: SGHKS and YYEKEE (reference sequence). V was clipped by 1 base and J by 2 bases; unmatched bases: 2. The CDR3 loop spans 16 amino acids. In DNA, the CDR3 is TGTGCCAGCAGCTTGCGACTAGCGGGTAACACCGGGGAGCTGTTTTTT. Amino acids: CASSLRLAGNTGELFF.

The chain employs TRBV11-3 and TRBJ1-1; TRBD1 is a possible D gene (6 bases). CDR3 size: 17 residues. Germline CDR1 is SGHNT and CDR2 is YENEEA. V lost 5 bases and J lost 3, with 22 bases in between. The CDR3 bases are TGTGCCAGCAGCCCCCGAGCAGGGGTAGGCCGGTACACTGAAGCTTTCTTT. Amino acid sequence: CASSPRAGVGRYTEAFF.

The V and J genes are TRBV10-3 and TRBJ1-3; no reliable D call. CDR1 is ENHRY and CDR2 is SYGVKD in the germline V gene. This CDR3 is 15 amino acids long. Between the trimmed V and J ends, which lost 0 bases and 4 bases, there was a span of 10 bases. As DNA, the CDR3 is TGTGCCATCAGTGAGTCTGAGAGGGTCGGAAACACCATATATTTT. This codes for CAISESERVGNTIYF.

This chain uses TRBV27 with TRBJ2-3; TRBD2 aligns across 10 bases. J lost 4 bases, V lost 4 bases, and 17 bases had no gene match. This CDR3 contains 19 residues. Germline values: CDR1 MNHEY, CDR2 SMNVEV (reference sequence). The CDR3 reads CASSSPRAGGLIPPDTQYF. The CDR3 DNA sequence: TGTGCCAGCAGTTCCCCTCGAGCGGGAGGGCTCATCCCCCCAGATACGCAGTATTTT.

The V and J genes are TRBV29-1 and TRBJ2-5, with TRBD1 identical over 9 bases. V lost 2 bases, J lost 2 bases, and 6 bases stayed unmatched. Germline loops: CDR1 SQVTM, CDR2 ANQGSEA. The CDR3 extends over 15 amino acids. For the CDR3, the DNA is TGCAGCGTTGAAACCGGGACAGGGAGTCAAGAGACCCAGTACTTC. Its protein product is CSVETGTGSQETQYF.

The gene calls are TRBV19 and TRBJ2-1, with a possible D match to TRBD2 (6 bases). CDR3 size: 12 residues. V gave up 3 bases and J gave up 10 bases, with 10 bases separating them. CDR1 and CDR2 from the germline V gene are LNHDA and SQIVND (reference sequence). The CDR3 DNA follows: TGTGCCAGTAGTATCTGGAGCGGGGAGCAGTTCTTC. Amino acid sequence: CASSIWSGEQFF.

The CDR3 sequence: CASSQGRGSSYEQYF. The CDR3 nucleotides are TGTGCCAGCAGCCAAGGTCGAGGGTCTTCCTACGAGCAGTACTTC. This chain uses TRBV14 with TRBJ2-7, with a weak D call TRBD2 (5 bases). Trimming stripped 1 base from V and 1 base from J, with 11 bases between. CDR3 size: 15 residues. Germline V CDR1 and CDR2: SGHDN, FVKESK.

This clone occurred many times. The CDR3 bases are TGTGCCAGCAGCTTGACTCGAGGGGAAGCTTTCTTT. Translated, it gives CASSLTRGEAFF. This sequence joins TRBV5-5 and TRBJ1-1; D is ambiguous. This CDR3 region has 12 residues. V was trimmed by 1 base and J by 8 bases, leaving 9 bases between them. Germline-derived CDR1 and CDR2 are SGHKS and YYEKEE (reference sequence). Combining the CDR3 with reference TRBV5-5 and TRBJ1-1 gives the whole variable domain DAGVTQSPTHLIKTRGQQVTLRCSPISGHKSVSWYQQVLGQGPQFIFQYYEKEERGRGNFPDRFSARQFPNYSSELNVNALLLGDSALYLCASSLTRGEAFFGQGTRLTVV.

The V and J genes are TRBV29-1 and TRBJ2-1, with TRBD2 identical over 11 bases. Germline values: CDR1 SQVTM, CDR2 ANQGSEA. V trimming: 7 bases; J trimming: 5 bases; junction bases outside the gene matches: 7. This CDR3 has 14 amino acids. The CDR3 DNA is TGCAGCGCCAACCTAGCGGGAGGACACAATGAGCAGTTCTTC. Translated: CSANLAGGHNEQFF.

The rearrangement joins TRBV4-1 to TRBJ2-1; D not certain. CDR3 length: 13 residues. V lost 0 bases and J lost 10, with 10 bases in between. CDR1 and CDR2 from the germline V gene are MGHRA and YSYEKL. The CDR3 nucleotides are TGCGCCAGCAGCCAAGATTTGGGCAGGGAGCAGTTCTTC. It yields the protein CASSQDLGREQFF.

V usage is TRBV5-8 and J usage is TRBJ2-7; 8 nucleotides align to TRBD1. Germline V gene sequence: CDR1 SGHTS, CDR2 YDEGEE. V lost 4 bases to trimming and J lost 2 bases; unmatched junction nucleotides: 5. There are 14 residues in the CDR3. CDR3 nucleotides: TGTGCCAGCAGCATATCGGACAGGGCCTACGAGCAGTACTTC. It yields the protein CASSISDRAYEQYF.

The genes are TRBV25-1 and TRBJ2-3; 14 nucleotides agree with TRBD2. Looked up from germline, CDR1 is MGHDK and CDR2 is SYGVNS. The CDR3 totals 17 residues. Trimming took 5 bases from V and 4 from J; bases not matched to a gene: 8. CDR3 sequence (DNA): TGTGCCAGCAGTAGGACTAGCGGGAGGCTCGGCGCAGATACGCAGTATTTT. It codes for CASSRTSGRLGADTQYF.

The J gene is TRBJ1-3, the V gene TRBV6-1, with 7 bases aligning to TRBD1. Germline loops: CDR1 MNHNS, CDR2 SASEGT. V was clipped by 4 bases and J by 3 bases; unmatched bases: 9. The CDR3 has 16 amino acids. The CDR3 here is CASSGSRQGGGNTIYF. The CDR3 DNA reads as TGTGCCAGCAGTGGGAGCCGACAGGGCGGTGGAAACACCATATATTTT.

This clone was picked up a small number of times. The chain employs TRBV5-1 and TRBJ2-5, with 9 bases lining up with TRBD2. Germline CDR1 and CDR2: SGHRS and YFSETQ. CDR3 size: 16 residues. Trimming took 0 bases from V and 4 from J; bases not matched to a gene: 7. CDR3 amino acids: CASSLEGIAGAETQYF. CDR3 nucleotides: TGCGCCAGCAGCTTGGAGGGAATAGCGGGAGCAGAGACCCAGTACTTC. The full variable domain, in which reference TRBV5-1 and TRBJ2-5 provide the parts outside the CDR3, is KAGVTQTPRYLIKTRGQQVTLSCSPISGHRSVSWYQQTPGQGLQFLFEYFSETQRNKGNFPGRFSGRQFSNSRSEMNVSTLELGDSALYLCASSLEGIAGAETQYFGPGTRLLVL.

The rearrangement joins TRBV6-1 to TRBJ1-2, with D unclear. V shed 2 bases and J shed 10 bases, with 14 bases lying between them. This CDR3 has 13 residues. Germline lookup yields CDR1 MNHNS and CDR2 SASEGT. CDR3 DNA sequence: TGTGCCAGCAGTGAATCAAAGTGGCCTGACTACACCTTC. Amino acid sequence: CASSESKWPDYTF.

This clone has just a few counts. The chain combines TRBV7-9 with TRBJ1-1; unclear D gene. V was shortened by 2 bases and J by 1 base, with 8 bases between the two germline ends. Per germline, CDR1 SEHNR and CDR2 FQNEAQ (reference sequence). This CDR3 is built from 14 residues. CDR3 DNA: TGTGCCAGCAGCTTATCCCTCGGGAACACTGAAGCTTTCTTT. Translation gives CASSLSLGNTEAFF.

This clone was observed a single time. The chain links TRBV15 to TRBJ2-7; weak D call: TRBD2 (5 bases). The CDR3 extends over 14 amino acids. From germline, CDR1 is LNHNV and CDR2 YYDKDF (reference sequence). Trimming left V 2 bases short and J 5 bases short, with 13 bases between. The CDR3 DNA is TGTGCCACCAGCAGATCCCGGGGAGTCAACGAGCAGTACTTC. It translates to CATSRSRGVNEQYF.

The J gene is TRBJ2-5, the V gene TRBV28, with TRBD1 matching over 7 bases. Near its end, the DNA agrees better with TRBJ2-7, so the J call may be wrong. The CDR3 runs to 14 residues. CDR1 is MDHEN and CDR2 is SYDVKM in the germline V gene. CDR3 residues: CASSSQGWVGEQYF. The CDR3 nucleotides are TGTGCCAGCAGTTCACAGGGGTGGGTTGGCGAGCAGTACTTC.

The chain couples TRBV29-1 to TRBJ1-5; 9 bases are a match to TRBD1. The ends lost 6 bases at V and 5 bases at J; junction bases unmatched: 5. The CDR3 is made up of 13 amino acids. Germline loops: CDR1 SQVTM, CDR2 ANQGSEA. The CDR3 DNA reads TGCAGCGTCGGGGACAGGGTAGATCAGCCCCAGCATTTT. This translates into CSVGDRVDQPQHF.

The CDR3 DNA sequence: TGTGCCAGCTCACTCACGGGAATTGGCTATGGCTACACCTTC. This encodes CASSLTGIGYGYTF. The V gene is TRBV18, the J gene TRBJ1-2; D gene uncertain. Germline CDR1 KGHSH, CDR2 LQKENI. Trimming cost V 4 bases and J 4 bases, with 13 bases left between them. The CDR3 runs to 14 residues.

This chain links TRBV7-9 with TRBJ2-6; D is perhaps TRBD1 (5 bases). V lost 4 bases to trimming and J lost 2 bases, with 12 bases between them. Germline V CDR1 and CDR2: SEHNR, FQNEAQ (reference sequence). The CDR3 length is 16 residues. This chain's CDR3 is CASSSTRVAGANVLTF. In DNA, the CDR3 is TGTGCCAGCAGCTCCACCAGGGTTGCTGGGGCCAACGTCCTGACTTTC.

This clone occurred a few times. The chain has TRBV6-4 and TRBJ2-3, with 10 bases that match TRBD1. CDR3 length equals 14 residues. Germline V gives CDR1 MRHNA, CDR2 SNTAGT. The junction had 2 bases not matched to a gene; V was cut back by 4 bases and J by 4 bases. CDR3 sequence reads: CASSAGTGADTQYF. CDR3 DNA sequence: TGTGCCAGCAGTGCCGGGACAGGGGCAGATACGCAGTATTTT.